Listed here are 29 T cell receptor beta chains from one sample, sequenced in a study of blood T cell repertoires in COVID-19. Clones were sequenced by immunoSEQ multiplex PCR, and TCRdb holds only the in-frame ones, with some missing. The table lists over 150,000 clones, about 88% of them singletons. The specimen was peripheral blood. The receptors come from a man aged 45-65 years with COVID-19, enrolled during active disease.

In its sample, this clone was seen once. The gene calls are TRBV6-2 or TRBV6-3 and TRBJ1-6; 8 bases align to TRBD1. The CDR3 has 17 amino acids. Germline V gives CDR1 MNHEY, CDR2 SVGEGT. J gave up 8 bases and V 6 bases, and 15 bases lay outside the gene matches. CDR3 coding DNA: TGTGCCAGCAGCCAAACCTTTCGGACAGGGAAGGATTCACCCCTCCACTTT. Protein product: CASSQTFRTGKDSPLHF.

CDR3 region: CASSISSNSYNEQFF. CDR3 sequence (DNA): TGTGCCAGCAGCATTAGTTCGAACTCCTACAATGAGCAGTTCTTC. The chain carries TRBV7-2 and TRBJ2-1; D is undetermined. The germline gives CDR1 SGHTA, CDR2 FQGNSA. V dropped 5 bases and J dropped 0 bases, with 11 bases sitting between them. The CDR3 totals 15 residues.

Written as DNA, the CDR3 is TGTGCCAGCTCACCACCGGGACAGGGATGGTCCGAGCAGTACTTC. This sequence encodes CASSPPGQGWSEQYF. The V gene is TRBV18, the J gene TRBJ2-7; TRBD1 agrees at 9 bases. J was trimmed by 6 bases and V by 0 bases; bases with no gene match: 6. The CDR3 totals 15 residues. Germline values: CDR1 KGHSH, CDR2 LQKENI.

The CDR3 sequence: CASSLQARDYGYTF. CDR3 coding DNA: TGCGCCAGCAGCTTACAGGCCAGGGACTATGGCTACACCTTC. This chain uses TRBV5-1 with TRBJ1-2, with D possibly being TRBD1 (5 bases). V lost 2 bases and J 3 bases, leaving 11 bases between the germline ends. The CDR3 runs to 14 residues. Germline CDR1 and CDR2: SGHRS and YFSETQ.

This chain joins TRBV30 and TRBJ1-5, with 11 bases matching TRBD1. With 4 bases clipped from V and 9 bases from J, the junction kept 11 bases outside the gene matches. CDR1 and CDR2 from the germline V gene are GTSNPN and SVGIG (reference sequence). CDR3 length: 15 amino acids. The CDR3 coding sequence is TGTGCCTGGACCTCCGGACAGGGGGCTCAAGGGCCCCAGCATTTT. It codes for CAWTSGQGAQGPQHF.

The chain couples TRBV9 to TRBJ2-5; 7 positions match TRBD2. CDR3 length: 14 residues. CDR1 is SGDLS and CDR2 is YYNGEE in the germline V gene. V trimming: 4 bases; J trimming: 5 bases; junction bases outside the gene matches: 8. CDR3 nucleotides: TGTGCCAGCAGCCCGTACGGGGGGTTGGAGACCCAGTACTTC. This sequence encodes CASSPYGGLETQYF.

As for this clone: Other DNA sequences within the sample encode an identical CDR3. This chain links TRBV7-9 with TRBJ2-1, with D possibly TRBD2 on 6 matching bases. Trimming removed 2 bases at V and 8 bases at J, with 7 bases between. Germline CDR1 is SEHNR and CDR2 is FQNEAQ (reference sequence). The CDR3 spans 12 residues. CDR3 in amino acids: CASSLSSDEQFF. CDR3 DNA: TGTGCCAGCAGCTTATCTAGCGATGAGCAGTTCTTC.

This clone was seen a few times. CDR3 sequence: CASSEPGNSGNTIYF. Here the CDR3 DNA reads TGTGCCAGCAGTGAACCGGGGAACTCTGGAAACACCATATATTTT. The chain has TRBV6-1 and TRBJ1-3; D gene unclear. This CDR3 is built from 15 residues. Trimming left V 2 bases short and J 0 bases short, with 8 bases between. Germline V gene sequence: CDR1 MNHNS, CDR2 SASEGT.

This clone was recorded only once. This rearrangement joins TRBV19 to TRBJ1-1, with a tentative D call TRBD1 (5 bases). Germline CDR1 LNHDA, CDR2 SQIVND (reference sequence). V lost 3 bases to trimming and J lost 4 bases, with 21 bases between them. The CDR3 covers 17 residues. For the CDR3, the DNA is TGTGCCAGTAGTATTCGGGCAGGGTTGGGGGGAGGCACTGAAGCTTTCTTT. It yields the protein CASSIRAGLGGGTEAFF.

The CDR3: CASRPGTGRYEQYF. In nucleotides, the CDR3 is TGTGCCAGCAGGCCCGGGACAGGGAGATACGAGCAGTACTTC. J is TRBJ2-7 and V is TRBV7-2; 9 bases map to TRBD1. V lost 6 bases to trimming and J lost 4 bases; unmatched junction nucleotides: 7. The germline gives CDR1 SGHTA, CDR2 FQGNSA. The CDR3 totals 14 residues.

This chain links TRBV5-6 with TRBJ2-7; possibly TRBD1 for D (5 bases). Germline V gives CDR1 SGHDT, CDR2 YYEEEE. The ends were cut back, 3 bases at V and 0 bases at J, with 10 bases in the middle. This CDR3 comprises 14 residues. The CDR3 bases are TGTGCCAGCAGCTCCCAGACAGCCTCCTACGAGCAGTACTTC. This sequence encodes CASSSQTASYEQYF.

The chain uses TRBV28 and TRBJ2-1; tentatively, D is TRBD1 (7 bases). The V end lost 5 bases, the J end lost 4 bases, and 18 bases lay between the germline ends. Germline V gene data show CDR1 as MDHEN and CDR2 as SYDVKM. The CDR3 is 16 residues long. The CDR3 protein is CASSTGRQGLYNEQFF. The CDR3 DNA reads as TGTGCCAGCAGTACCGGACGACAGGGACTTTACAATGAGCAGTTCTTC.

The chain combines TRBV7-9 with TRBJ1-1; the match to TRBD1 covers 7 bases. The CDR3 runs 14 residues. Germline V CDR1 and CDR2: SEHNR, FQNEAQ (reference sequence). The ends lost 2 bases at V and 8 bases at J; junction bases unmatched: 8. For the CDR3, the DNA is TGTGCCAGCAGCTTATTGAGGGGGCTCGCCGAAGCTTTCTTT. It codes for CASSLLRGLAEAFF.

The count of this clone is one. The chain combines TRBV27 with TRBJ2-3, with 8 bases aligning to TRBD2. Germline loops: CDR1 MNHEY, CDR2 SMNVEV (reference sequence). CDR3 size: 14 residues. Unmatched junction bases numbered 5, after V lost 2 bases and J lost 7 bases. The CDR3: CASSLRGRINTQYF. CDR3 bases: TGTGCCAGCAGTTTACGCGGGAGGATAAATACGCAGTATTTT.

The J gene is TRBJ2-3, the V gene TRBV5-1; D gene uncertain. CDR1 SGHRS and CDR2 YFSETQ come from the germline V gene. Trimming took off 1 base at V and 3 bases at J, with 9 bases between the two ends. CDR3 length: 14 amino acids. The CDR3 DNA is TGCGCCAGCAGCTTGTTCCCAGAAACAGATACGCAGTATTTT. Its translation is CASSLFPETDTQYF.

The chain's CDR3 is CASSLVGAHYEQYF. The CDR3 DNA reads as TGTGCCAGCAGCTTGGTAGGGGCCCACTACGAGCAGTACTTC. The chain carries TRBV5-8 and TRBJ2-7; TRBD1 is a possible D gene (5 bases). Germline V gene lookup returns CDR1 SGHTS and CDR2 YDEGEE. Trimming cost V 0 bases and J 3 bases, with 10 bases left between them. The CDR3 runs to 14 residues.

The CDR3 DNA reads as TGTGCCAGCAGCTTAGCGCGGGGGTCGGACACTGAAGCTTTCTTT. Its protein is CASSLARGSDTEAFF. This rearrangement joins TRBV7-8 to TRBJ1-1; D is perhaps TRBD1 (5 bases). The CDR3 length is 15 residues. Germline CDR1 and CDR2: SGHVS and FQNEAQ. Trimming cost V 0 bases and J 3 bases, with 11 bases left between them.

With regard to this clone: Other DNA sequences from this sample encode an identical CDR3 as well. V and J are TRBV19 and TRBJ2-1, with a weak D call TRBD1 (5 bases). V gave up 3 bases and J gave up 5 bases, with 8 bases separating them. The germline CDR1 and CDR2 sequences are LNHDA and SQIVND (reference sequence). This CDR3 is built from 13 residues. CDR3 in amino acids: CASSMGPNNEQFF. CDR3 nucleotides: TGTGCCAGTAGTATGGGGCCAAACAATGAGCAGTTCTTC.

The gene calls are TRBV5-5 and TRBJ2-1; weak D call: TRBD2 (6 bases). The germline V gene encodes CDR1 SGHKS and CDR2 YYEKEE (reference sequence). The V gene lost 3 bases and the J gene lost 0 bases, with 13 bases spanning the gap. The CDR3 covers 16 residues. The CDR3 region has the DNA TGTGCCAGCAGCTGGAGGGACTTGAGCTCCTACAATGAGCAGTTCTTC. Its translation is CASSWRDLSSYNEQFF.

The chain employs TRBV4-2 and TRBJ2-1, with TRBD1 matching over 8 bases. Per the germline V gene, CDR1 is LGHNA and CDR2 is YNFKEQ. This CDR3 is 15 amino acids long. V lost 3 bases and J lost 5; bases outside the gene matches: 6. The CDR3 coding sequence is TGTGCCAGCAGCCAGACCGGGACAGGCAACAATGAGCAGTTCTTC. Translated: CASSQTGTGNNEQFF.

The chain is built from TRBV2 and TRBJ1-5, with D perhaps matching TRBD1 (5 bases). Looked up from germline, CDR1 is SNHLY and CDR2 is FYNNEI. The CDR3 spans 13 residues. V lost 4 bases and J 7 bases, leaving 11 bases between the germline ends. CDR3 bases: TGTGCCAGCAGTGGGGAGGGGTTCCAGCCCCAGCATTTT. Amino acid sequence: CASSGEGFQPQHF.

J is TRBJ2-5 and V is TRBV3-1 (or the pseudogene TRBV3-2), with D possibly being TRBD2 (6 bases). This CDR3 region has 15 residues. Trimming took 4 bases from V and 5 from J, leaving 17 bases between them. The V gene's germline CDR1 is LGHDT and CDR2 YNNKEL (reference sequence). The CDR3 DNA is TGTGCCAGCAGCCCAACCCTTCCCCGGGGGGAGACCCAGTACTTC. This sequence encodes CASSPTLPRGETQYF.

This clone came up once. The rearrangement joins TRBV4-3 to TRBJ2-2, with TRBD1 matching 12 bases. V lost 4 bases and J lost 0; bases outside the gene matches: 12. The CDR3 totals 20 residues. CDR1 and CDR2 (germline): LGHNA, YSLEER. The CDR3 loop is CASSRLAGTGGTANTGELFF. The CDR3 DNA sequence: TGCGCCAGCAGCCGACTGGCGGGGACAGGGGGCACCGCGAACACCGGGGAGCTGTTTTTT.

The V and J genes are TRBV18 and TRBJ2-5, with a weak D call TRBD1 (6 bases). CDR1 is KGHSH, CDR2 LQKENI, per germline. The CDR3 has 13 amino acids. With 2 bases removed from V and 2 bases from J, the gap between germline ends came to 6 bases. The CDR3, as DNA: TGTGCCAGCTCACCAGGGACACAAGAGACCCAGTACTTC. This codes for CASSPGTQETQYF.

CDR3 DNA sequence: TGTGCCAGCAGGGCCGGGACAGGGACCGGAAACACCATATATTTT. The encoded protein is CASRAGTGTGNTIYF. This chain uses TRBV6-6 with TRBJ1-3; TRBD1 agrees at 9 bases. CDR1 and CDR2 (germline): MNHNY, SVGAGI (reference sequence). The J segment lost 4 bases and the V segment lost 6 bases, leaving 7 bases of the junction unmatched. CDR3 size: 15 residues.

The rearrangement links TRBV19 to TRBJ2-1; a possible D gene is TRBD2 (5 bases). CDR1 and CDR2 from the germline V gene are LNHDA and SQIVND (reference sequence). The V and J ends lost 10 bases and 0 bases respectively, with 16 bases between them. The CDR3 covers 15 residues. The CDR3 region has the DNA TGTGCCACCACTTCCGGGGTCAGCTCCTACAATGAGCAGTTCTTC. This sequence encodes CATTSGVSSYNEQFF.

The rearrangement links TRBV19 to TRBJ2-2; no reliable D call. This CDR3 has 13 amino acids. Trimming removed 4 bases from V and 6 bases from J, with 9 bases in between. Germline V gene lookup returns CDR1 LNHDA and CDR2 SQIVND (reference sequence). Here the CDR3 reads CASSKWAPGELFF. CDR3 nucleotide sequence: TGTGCCAGTAGTAAGTGGGCCCCCGGGGAGCTGTTTTTT.

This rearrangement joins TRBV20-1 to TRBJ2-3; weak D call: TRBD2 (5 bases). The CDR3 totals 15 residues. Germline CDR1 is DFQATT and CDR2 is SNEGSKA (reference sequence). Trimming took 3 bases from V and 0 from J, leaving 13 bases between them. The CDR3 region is CSASERSTSTDTQYF. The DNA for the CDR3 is TGCAGTGCTAGTGAGCGGAGTACTAGCACAGATACGCAGTATTTT.

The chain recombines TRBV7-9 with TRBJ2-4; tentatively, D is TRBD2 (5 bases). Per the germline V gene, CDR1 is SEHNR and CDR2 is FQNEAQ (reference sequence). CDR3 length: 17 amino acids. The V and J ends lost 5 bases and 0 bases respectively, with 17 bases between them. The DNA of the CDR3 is TGTGCCAGCAGCCCGCTGAGTAGCGTCTTAGCCAAAAACATTCAGTACTTC. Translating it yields CASSPLSSVLAKNIQYF.